The rows below give T cell receptor beta chains drawn from one sample of a study of tumor-infiltrating lymphocytes in primary liver carcinoma. Via MiXCR, TCRdb re-called the multiplex PCR reads, giving one row per CDR3 protein. Here the sample spans approximately 100,000 distinct CDR3 sequences, around two thirds being singletons. The sample taken for sequencing was liver tumor tissue from sampling region 2. All receptors come from a woman in her sixties with primary liver carcinoma and hepatitis B virus infection. Both conserved end residues are part of each CDR3. A D gene is named only where the DNA matches it firmly. For some rows the clone size is stated as once, few or many, or as a class when expanded; others skip it.

abundance: NA
d_gene: TRBD2
j_gene: TRBJ2-1
v_gene: TRBV11-3
CDR3aa: CASSAGHGGLAGGFNEQFF
CDR3nt: TGTGCCAGCAGCGCCGGACACGGGGGACTAGCGGGAGGGTTCAATGAGCAGTTCTTC

abundance: NA
d_gene: NA
j_gene: TRBJ1-1
v_gene: TRBV6-1
CDR3aa: CASSANIGNTDAFF
CDR3nt: TGTGCCAGCAGTGCCAACATAGGAAACACTGACGCTTTCTTT

abundance: few
d_gene: NA
j_gene: TRBJ2-5
v_gene: TRBV28
CDR3aa: CASSFSGAHETQYF
CDR3nt: TGTGCCAGCAGTTTCTCAGGGGCTCATGAGACCCAGTACTTC

abundance: NA
d_gene: TRBD2
j_gene: TRBJ2-3
v_gene: TRBV28
CDR3aa: CVRSWSGSRDTQYF
CDR3nt: TGTGTCAGGAGTTGGAGCGGGAGTCGGGATACGCAGTATTTT

abundance: NA
d_gene: NA
j_gene: TRBJ1-5
v_gene: TRBV6-1
CDR3aa: CASRMHGRGNQPQHF
CDR3nt: TGTGCCAGCAGGATGCATGGGCGTGGCAATCAGCCCCAGCATTTT

abundance: NA
d_gene: TRBD2
j_gene: TRBJ2-1
v_gene: TRBV14
CDR3aa: CASSPLGHGGSETSGSGEQFF
CDR3nt: TGTGCCAGCAGCCCCCTCGGCCACGGGGGTTCAGAGACCAGCGGGAGTGGTGAGCAGTTCTTC

abundance: once
d_gene: TRBD2
j_gene: TRBJ2-1
v_gene: TRBV11-2
CDR3aa: CPGSRRLAGGPGDEQLF
CDR3nt: TGTCCCGGCAGCAGGAGACTAGCGGGAGGGCCGGGGGATGAGCAGTTATTC

abundance: NA
d_gene: NA
j_gene: TRBJ2-1
v_gene: TRBV5-6
CDR3aa: CVSSFIRNEQFF
CDR3nt: TGTGTCAGCAGCTTTATTCGCAATGAGCAGTTCTTC

abundance: NA
d_gene: TRBD1
j_gene: TRBJ2-1
v_gene: TRBV29-1
CDR3aa: CCVKDRGGIGSYNEQFF
CDR3nt: TGCTGCGTTAAGGACAGGGGGGGCATTGGATCCTACAATGAGCAGTTCTTC

abundance: NA
d_gene: NA
j_gene: TRBJ2-1
v_gene: TRBV4-2
CDR3aa: CASNQRGRVNEQFF
CDR3nt: TGTGCCAGCAACCAAAGGGGGAGGGTCAATGAGCAGTTCTTC

abundance: few
d_gene: NA
j_gene: TRBJ1-2
v_gene: TRBV7-9
CDR3aa: CASSLSQGSRSYTF
CDR3nt: TGTGCCAGCAGCTTATCCCAGGGTAGTCGGAGCTACACCTTC

abundance: NA
d_gene: NA
j_gene: TRBJ1-1
v_gene: TRBV29-1
CDR3aa: CSVGGVLGPGVEAFF
CDR3nt: TGCAGCGTTGGGGGGGTCTTAGGTCCAGGGGTCGAAGCTTTCTTT

abundance: many
d_gene: TRBD1
j_gene: TRBJ2-7
v_gene: TRBV6-2/TRBV6-3
CDR3aa: CASACQINLNRGRRYEQYF
CDR3nt: TGTGCCAGCGCGTGCCAAATTAACCTAAACAGGGGGCGCCGATACGAGCAGTACTTC

abundance: NA
d_gene: NA
j_gene: TRBJ2-3
v_gene: TRBV11-2
CDR3aa: CATCLGLPIDTQYF
CDR3nt: TGTGCCACCTGCCTGGGACTGCCTATAGATACGCAGTATTTT

abundance: NA
d_gene: NA
j_gene: TRBJ2-7
v_gene: TRBV29-1
CDR3aa: CSVEAEQGVHEQYF
CDR3nt: TGCAGCGTTGAAGCAGAACAGGGAGTGCACGAGCAGTACTTC

abundance: NA
d_gene: NA
j_gene: TRBJ2-1
v_gene: TRBV20-1
CDR3aa: CSAEPPSPIDEQFF
CDR3nt: TGCAGTGCCGAACCGCCGAGCCCGATAGATGAGCAGTTCTTC

abundance: once
d_gene: NA
j_gene: TRBJ1-2
v_gene: TRBV29-1
CDR3aa: CAASRDKYGYTF
CDR3nt: TGCGCCGCGTCCAGGGATAAATATGGCTACACCTTC

abundance: many
d_gene: NA
j_gene: TRBJ2-2
v_gene: TRBV5-1
CDR3aa: CASSLDNRNTGELFF
CDR3nt: TGCGCCAGCAGCTTAGATAATAGAAACACCGGGGAGCTGTTTTTT

abundance: NA
d_gene: TRBD2
j_gene: TRBJ2-2
v_gene: TRBV28
CDR3aa: CVSSRTSGLTGELFF
CDR3nt: TGTGTCAGCAGCAGGACTAGCGGGTTGACCGGGGAGCTGTTTTTT

abundance: NA
d_gene: TRBD2
j_gene: TRBJ2-1
v_gene: TRBV11-2
CDR3aa: CASSSTSSDEQFF
CDR3nt: TGTGCCAGCAGCTCGACTAGCAGTGATGAGCAGTTCTTC

abundance: few
d_gene: TRBD1
j_gene: TRBJ1-1
v_gene: TRBV5-1
CDR3aa: CASSARQGRNTEAFF
CDR3nt: TGCGCCAGCAGCGCGCGACAGGGCCGGAACACTGAAGCTTTCTTT

abundance: NA
d_gene: NA
j_gene: TRBJ2-7
v_gene: TRBV6-1
CDR3aa: CASSDYEGSYGQYF
CDR3nt: TGCGCCAGCAGTGACTATGAAGGGAGCTACGGGCAGTACTTC

abundance: many
d_gene: NA
j_gene: TRBJ2-7
v_gene: TRBV12-3/TRBV12-4
CDR3aa: CASSLFGNSYEQYF
CDR3nt: TGTGCCAGCAGTTTATTCGGGAACTCCTACGAGCAGTACTTC

abundance: once
d_gene: TRBD2
j_gene: TRBJ2-7
v_gene: TRBV11-2
CDR3aa: CASSLERVVLAMQYF
CDR3nt: TGTGCCAGCAGCTTAGAGAGGGTGGTACTAGCGATGCAGTACTTT

abundance: NA
d_gene: TRBD2
j_gene: TRBJ2-5
v_gene: TRBV2
CDR3aa: CASTTTSLGETQYF
CDR3nt: TGTGCCAGCACCACGACTAGCCTAGGGGAGACCCAGTACTTC

abundance: NA
d_gene: NA
j_gene: TRBJ2-3
v_gene: TRBV6-5
CDR3aa: CASSPSPRYVTQYF
CDR3nt: TGTGCCAGCAGTCCTAGCCCTCGGTACGTTACGCAGTATTTT

abundance: NA
d_gene: NA
j_gene: TRBJ2-4
v_gene: TRBV7-8
CDR3aa: CASSPSRELDENNQYF
CDR3nt: TGTGCCAGCAGCCCCTCTCGGGAATTGGACGAAAACAATCAGTACTTC

abundance: NA
d_gene: NA
j_gene: TRBJ2-1
v_gene: TRBV4-1
CDR3aa: CASIQGTGSAFYNEQFF
CDR3nt: TGCGCCAGCATCCAAGGGACTGGCTCGGCTTTTTACAATGAGCAGTTCTTC

abundance: NA
d_gene: NA
j_gene: TRBJ2-1
v_gene: TRBV12-3/TRBV12-4
CDR3aa: CVSSWVRGDYNEQFF
CDR3nt: TGTGTCAGCAGTTGGGTTAGGGGGGATTACAATGAGCAGTTCTTC

abundance: few
d_gene: NA
j_gene: TRBJ2-1
v_gene: TRBV7-3
CDR3aa: CASSLAFGTKNEQFF
CDR3nt: TGTGCCAGCAGCTTGGCCTTCGGGACAAAGAATGAGCAGTTCTTC

abundance: NA
d_gene: NA
j_gene: TRBJ2-3
v_gene: TRBV5-1
CDR3aa: CASSPAGRTVTQYF
CDR3nt: TGCGCCAGCAGCCCGGCGGGGCGCACAGTTACGCAATATTTT

abundance: many
d_gene: NA
j_gene: TRBJ2-1
v_gene: TRBV28
CDR3aa: CASSTTDYYNEQFF
CDR3nt: TGTGCCAGCAGCACGACTGATTATTACAATGAGCAGTTCTTC

abundance: NA
d_gene: NA
j_gene: TRBJ2-7
v_gene: TRBV11-2
CDR3aa: CASSLASGVGVYEQYF
CDR3nt: TGTGCCAGCAGCTTAGCGTCGGGGGTAGGAGTATACGAGCAGTACTTC

abundance: few
d_gene: TRBD2
j_gene: TRBJ2-1
v_gene: TRBV11-3
CDR3aa: CASSLGGGEGREQFF
CDR3nt: TGTGCCAGCAGCCTGGGGGGGGGTGAGGGCAGGGAGCAGTTCTTC

abundance: medium-sized
d_gene: TRBD1
j_gene: TRBJ2-5
v_gene: TRBV29-1
CDR3aa: CSVGSGTGGLETQYF
CDR3nt: TGCAGCGTTGGGTCCGGGACAGGGGGTCTGGAGACCCAGTACTTC

abundance: NA
d_gene: TRBD2
j_gene: TRBJ2-1
v_gene: TRBV11-2
CDR3aa: CPNSLEVAGYSYNEQFF
CDR3nt: TGTCCCAACAGCTTAGAGGTAGCGGGATACTCCTACAATGAGCAGTTCTTC

abundance: NA
d_gene: NA
j_gene: TRBJ2-6
v_gene: TRBV6-5
CDR3aa: CASSYRTRAQYSEANVLTF
CDR3nt: TGTGCCAGCAGTTACCGGACACGGGCCCAGTACTCTGAGGCCAACGTCCTGACTTTC

abundance: NA
d_gene: TRBD2
j_gene: TRBJ2-5
v_gene: TRBV11-2
CDR3aa: CTNSGGSSGAETQYF
CDR3nt: TGTACCAACAGCGGGGGGAGCTCCGGAGCAGAGACGCAGTACTTC

abundance: NA
d_gene: NA
j_gene: TRBJ1-5
v_gene: TRBV28
CDR3aa: CASSLRGLGNQPQHF
CDR3nt: TGTGCCAGCAGCCTTAGGGGGTTAGGCAATCAGCCCCAGCATTTT

abundance: NA
d_gene: NA
j_gene: TRBJ2-1
v_gene: TRBV11-2
CDR3aa: CASNIVEAPTYNEQFF
CDR3nt: TGTGCCAGCAACATAGTAGAGGCCCCTACATACAATGAGCAGTTCTTC

abundance: NA
d_gene: NA
j_gene: TRBJ2-3
v_gene: TRBV29-1
CDR3aa: CSVGGSRTDTQYF
CDR3nt: TGTAGCGTTGGGGGCAGTAGAACAGATACGCAGTATTTT